These 14 T cell receptor beta chains share one sample of origin, sequenced in a study of TIL therapy for anti-PD-1-resistant metastatic lung cancer. The immunoSEQ assay was v3. Using immunoSEQ multiplex PCR, the repertoire was profiled, and TCRdb retains in-frame clones only, with some absent. The sample yields 95,000 or so clones, roughly two thirds seen once. The time point: pre-treatment sample, taken before nivolumab and TIL therapy. Most excised metastases sampled were pleural nodules or supraclavicular lymph nodes. Sequenced material: tumor tissue, taken at baseline. These receptors were taken from a person aged 25-85 years with non-small cell lung cancer.

The table lists this clone with a count of one. The gene calls are TRBV3-1 (or the pseudogene TRBV3-2) and TRBJ1-6; D ambiguous. CDR1 and CDR2 (germline): LGHDT, YNNKEL (reference sequence). Trimming took 2 bases from V and 0 from J, leaving 2 bases between them. There are 14 residues in the CDR3. The CDR3, as DNA: TGTGCCAGCAGCCAAAGCTCCTATAATTCACCCCTCCACTTT. This translates into CASSQSSYNSPLHF.

This chain joins TRBV6-5 and TRBJ2-1; unclear D gene. V lost 0 bases and J lost 5, with 5 bases in between. CDR3 length: 13 amino acids. The germline gives CDR1 MNHEY, CDR2 SVGAGI. The DNA for the CDR3 is TGTGCCAGCAGTTACTCCCTAAACAATGAGCAGTTCTTC. It yields the protein CASSYSLNNEQFF.

The CDR3: CASSFDGLYGYTF. CDR3 nucleotide sequence: TGTGCCAGCAGCTTCGACGGACTGTATGGCTACACCTTC. The chain employs TRBV11-2 and TRBJ1-2; D not resolved. The CDR3 sequence is 13 residues long. Germline V gene sequence: CDR1 SGHAT, CDR2 FQNNGV. Deletions cut 3 bases from V and 5 bases from J, with 10 bases between.

This chain connects TRBV7-6 to TRBJ2-3; perhaps TRBD1 as D (6 bases). Trimming removed 2 bases at V and 2 bases at J, with 11 bases between. CDR3 length: 15 residues. Germline lookup yields CDR1 SGHVS and CDR2 FNYEAQ. In DNA, the CDR3 is TGTGCCAGCAGCTTAATGGGACAAAACACAGATACGCAGTATTTT. It encodes CASSLMGQNTDTQYF.

This clone has just a few counts. The rearrangement uses TRBV7-8 and TRBJ1-1; unclear D gene. V lost 4 bases and J lost 5, with 5 bases in between. The length of the CDR3 is 11 residues. Germline V lookup: CDR1 SGHVS, CDR2 FQNEAQ. The CDR3: CASSYGTEAFF. The CDR3 region has the DNA TGTGCCAGCAGCTACGGGACTGAAGCTTTCTTT.

V is TRBV5-4 and J is TRBJ2-2; D gene ambiguous. The V gene lost 6 bases and the J gene lost 4 bases, with 7 bases spanning the gap. Germline V gene data show CDR1 as SGHNT and CDR2 as YYREEE (reference sequence). The CDR3 extends over 12 amino acids. The CDR3 DNA is TGTGCCAGCACGGCTCCCACCGGGGAGCTGTTTTTT. Protein sequence: CASTAPTGELFF. The whole variable domain, remainder taken from reference TRBV5-4 and TRBJ2-2, is ETGVTQSPTHLIKTRGQQVTLRCSSQSGHNTVSWYQQALGQGPQFIFQYYREEENGRGNFPPRFSGLQFPNYSSELNVNALELDDSALYLCASTAPTGELFFGEGSRLTVL.

This clone was observed a handful of times. This chain links TRBV18 with TRBJ2-2; 9 bases match TRBD2. The CDR3 is made up of 17 amino acids. V gave up 2 bases and J gave up 2 bases; unmatched junction bases: 6. The germline CDR1 and CDR2 sequences are KGHSH and LQKENI. Here the CDR3 DNA reads TGTGCCAGCTCACCAAGGCTAGCGGGGCGTAACACCGGGGAGCTGTTTTTT. It encodes CASSPRLAGRNTGELFF.

Only a few counts were recorded for this clone. J is TRBJ1-2 and V is TRBV5-5; D not certain. The CDR3 runs to 15 residues. Germline V CDR1 and CDR2: SGHKS, YYEKEE (reference sequence). V lost 0 bases, J lost 4 bases, and 13 bases lay in between. CDR3 nucleotide sequence: TGTGCCAGCAGCTTGGCCAGTATCAGGCTCTATGGCTACACCTTC. This gives the protein CASSLASIRLYGYTF. The entire variable domain, with the rest obtained from reference TRBV5-5 and TRBJ1-2, is as follows: DAGVTQSPTHLIKTRGQQVTLRCSPISGHKSVSWYQQVLGQGPQFIFQYYEKEERGRGNFPDRFSARQFPNYSSELNVNALLLGDSALYLCASSLASIRLYGYTFGSGTRLTVV.

The genes are TRBV3-1 (or the pseudogene TRBV3-2) and TRBJ2-3; D possibly uses TRBD1 or TRBD2 (6 bases each). This CDR3 has 15 amino acids. V was trimmed by 1 base and J by 8 bases, leaving 16 bases between them. Germline V gives CDR1 LGHDT, CDR2 YNNKEL (reference sequence). The CDR3 is CASSQAGAAVGTQYF. In DNA, the CDR3 is TGTGCCAGCAGCCAAGCGGGGGCCGCCGTGGGTACGCAGTATTTT.

The V and J genes are TRBV7-6 and TRBJ2-6, with 7 bases fitting TRBD1. CDR1 is SGHVS and CDR2 is FNYEAQ in the germline V gene. The CDR3 runs 16 residues. Losses at the gene ends were 5 bases for V and 0 bases for J; bases not matched to a gene: 4. CDR3 region: CASSIDRVSGANVLTF. CDR3 DNA: TGTGCCAGCAGCATCGACAGGGTCTCTGGGGCCAACGTCCTGACTTTC.

This clone has a handful of counts. This sequence joins TRBV18 and TRBJ1-5; 8 bases map to TRBD1. J lost 7 bases, V lost 5 bases, and 4 bases had no gene match. The CDR3 totals 13 residues. Germline V CDR1 and CDR2: KGHSH, LQKENI. CDR3 coding DNA: TGTGCCAGCTCATCGGGACAGGACCAGCCCCAGCATTTT. This gives the protein CASSSGQDQPQHF.

The genes are TRBV19 and TRBJ2-3; a weak D match, TRBD2 (5 bases). Trimming cost V 1 base and J 7 bases, with 15 bases left between them. This CDR3 is 15 amino acids long. Germline lookup yields CDR1 LNHDA and CDR2 SQIVND (reference sequence). The CDR3 nucleotides are TGTGCCAGTAGTATAGCACTGGCCGGGGTGAATACGCAGTATTTT. Translating it yields CASSIALAGVNTQYF.

The chain employs TRBV5-6 and TRBJ2-3, with 16 bases matching TRBD2. Germline CDR1 is SGHDT and CDR2 is YYEEEE. V was clipped by 0 bases and J by 8 bases; unmatched bases: 9. This CDR3 has 18 residues. CDR3 loop: CASSLAGTSGGAVFTQYF. The CDR3 DNA reads TGTGCCAGCAGCTTGGCCGGGACTAGCGGGGGGGCCGTGTTTACGCAGTATTTT.

This clone was detected many times. This chain links TRBV6-5 with TRBJ2-3; D may be TRBD2 (7 bases). V dropped 2 bases and J dropped 9 bases, with 15 bases sitting between them. Germline V gene data show CDR1 as MNHEY and CDR2 as SVGAGI. The CDR3 has 14 amino acids. The CDR3 sequence is CASSYQGGGRTQYF. CDR3 DNA sequence: TGTGCCAGCAGTTACCAAGGGGGGGGGCGGACGCAGTATTTT.